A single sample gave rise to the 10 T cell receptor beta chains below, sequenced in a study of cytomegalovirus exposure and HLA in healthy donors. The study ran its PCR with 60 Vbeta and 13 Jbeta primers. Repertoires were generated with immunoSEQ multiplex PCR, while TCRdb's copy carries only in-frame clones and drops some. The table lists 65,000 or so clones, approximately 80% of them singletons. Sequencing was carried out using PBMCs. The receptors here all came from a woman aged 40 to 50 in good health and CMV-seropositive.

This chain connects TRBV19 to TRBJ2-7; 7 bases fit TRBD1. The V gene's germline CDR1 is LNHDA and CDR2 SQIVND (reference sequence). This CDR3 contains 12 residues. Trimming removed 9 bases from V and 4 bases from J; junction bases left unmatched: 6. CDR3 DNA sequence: TGTGCCAGCGCGGACAGGCCTTACGAGCAGTACTTC. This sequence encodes CASADRPYEQYF.

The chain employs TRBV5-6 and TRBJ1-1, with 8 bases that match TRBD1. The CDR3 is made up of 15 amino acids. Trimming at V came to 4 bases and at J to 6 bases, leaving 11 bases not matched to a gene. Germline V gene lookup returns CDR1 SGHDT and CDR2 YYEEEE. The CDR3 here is CASSPTGQGTAEAFF. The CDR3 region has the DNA TGTGCCAGCAGCCCGACCGGACAGGGAACGGCTGAAGCTTTCTTT. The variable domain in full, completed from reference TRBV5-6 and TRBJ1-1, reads DAGVTQSPTHLIKTRGQQVTLRCSPKSGHDTVSWYQQALGQGPQFIFQYYEEEERQRGNFPDRFSGHQFPNYSSELNVNALLLGDSALYLCASSPTGQGTAEAFFGQGTRLTVV.

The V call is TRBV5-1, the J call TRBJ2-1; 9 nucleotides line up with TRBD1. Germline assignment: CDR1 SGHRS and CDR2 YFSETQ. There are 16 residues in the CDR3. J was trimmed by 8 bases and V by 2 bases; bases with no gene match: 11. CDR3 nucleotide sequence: TGCGCCAGCAGCTTCAATACCGGGACAGGGAGGGATGAGCAGTTCTTC. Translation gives CASSFNTGTGRDEQFF.

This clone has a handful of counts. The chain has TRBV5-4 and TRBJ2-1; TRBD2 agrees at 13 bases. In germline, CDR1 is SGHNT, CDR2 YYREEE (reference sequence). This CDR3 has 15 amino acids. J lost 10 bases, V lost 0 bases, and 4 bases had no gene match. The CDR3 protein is CASSLGLAGGQEQFF. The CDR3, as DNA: TGTGCCAGCAGCTTGGGACTAGCGGGGGGACAAGAGCAGTTCTTC.

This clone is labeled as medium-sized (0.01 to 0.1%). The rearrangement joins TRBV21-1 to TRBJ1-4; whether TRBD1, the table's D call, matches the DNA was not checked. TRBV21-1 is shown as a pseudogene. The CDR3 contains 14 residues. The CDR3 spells CASSYSGTGEKLFF. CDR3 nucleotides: TGTGCCAGCAGCTACTCAGGGACAGGTGAAAAACTGTTTTTT.

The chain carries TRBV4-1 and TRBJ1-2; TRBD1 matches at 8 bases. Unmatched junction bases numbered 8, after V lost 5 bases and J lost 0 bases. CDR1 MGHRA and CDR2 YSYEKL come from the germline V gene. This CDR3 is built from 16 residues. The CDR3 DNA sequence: TGCGCCAGCAGCAACCGGGACAGGCCCACTAACTATGGCTACACCTTC. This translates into CASSNRDRPTNYGYTF.

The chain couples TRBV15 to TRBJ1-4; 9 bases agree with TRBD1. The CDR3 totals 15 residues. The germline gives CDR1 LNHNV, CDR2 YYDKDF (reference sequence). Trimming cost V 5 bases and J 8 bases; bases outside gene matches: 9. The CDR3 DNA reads TGTGCCACCAGCGGATCCCGGGACAGGGCCGAAAAACTGTTTTTT. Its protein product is CATSGSRDRAEKLFF.

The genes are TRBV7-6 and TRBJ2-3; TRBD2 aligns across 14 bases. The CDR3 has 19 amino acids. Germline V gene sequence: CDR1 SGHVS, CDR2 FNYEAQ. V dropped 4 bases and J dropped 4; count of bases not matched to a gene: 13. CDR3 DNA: TGTGCCAGCAGCTCAGCGGGACTAGCGGGGGCCACCATCTCAGATACGCAGTATTTT. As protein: CASSSAGLAGATISDTQYF.

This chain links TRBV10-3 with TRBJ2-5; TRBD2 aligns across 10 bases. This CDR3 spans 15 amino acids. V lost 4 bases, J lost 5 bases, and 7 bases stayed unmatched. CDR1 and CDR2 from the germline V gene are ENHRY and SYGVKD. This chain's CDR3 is CAISGSGGGLETQYF. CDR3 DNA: TGTGCCATCAGTGGGAGCGGGGGGGGTCTCGAGACCCAGTACTTC.

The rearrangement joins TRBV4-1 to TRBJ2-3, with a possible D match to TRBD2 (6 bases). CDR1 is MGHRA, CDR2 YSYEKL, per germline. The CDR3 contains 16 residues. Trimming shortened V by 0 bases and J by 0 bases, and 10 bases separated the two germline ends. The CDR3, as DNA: TGCGCCAGCAGCCAAGAAAGGGACTGGAGCACAGATACGCAGTATTTT. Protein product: CASSQERDWSTDTQYF.